The following is a TCR beta chain sequence with its context. With random hexamers, 0.5 to 1 ug RNA was reverse transcribed. Each CDR3 protein gets one entry after TCRdb re-called the immunoSEQ multiplex PCR reads with MiXCR. The sample contains tens of thousands of distinct CDR3 sequences, approximately 94% of which appear only once. The data were taken from a study of CD8 T cells in Susac syndrome. The CDR3 sequence is 12 residues long. V shed 8 bases, J shed 5 bases, and the junction held 4 bases outside the gene matches. Per germline, CDR1 SEHNR and CDR2 FQNEAQ (reference sequence). The receptor was derived from a human donor with multiple sclerosis. V gene TRBV7-9 combines with J gene TRBJ2-7; 9 bases fit TRBD1. Material for sequencing was CD8+ T cells from PBMCs. Written as DNA, the CDR3 is TGTGCCAGCCGGGACAGGGTCCACGAGCAGTACTTC. It translates to CASRDRVHEQYF.